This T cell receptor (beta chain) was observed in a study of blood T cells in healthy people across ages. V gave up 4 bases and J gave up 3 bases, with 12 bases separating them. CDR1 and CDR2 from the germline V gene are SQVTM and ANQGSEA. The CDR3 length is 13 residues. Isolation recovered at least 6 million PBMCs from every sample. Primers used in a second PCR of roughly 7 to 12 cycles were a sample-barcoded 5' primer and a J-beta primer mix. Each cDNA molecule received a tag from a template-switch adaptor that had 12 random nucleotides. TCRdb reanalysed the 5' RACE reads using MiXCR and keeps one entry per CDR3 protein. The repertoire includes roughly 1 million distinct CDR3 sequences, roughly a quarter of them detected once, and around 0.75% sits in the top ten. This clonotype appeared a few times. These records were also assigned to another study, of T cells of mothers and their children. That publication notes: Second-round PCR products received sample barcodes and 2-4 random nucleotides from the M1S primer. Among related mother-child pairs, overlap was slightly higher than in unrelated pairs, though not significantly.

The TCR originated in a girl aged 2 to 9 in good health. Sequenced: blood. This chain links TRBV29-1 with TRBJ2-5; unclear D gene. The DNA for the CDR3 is TGCAGCGTTGCGCGGCGGACCGAAGAGACCCAGTACTTC. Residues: CSVARRTEETQYF. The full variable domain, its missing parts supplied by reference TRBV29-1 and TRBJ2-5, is SAVISQKPSRDICQRGTSLTIQCQVDSQVTMMFWYRQQPGQSLTLIATANQGSEATYESGFVIDKFPISRPNLTFSTLTVSNMSPEDSSIYLCSVARRTEETQYFGPGTRLLVL.